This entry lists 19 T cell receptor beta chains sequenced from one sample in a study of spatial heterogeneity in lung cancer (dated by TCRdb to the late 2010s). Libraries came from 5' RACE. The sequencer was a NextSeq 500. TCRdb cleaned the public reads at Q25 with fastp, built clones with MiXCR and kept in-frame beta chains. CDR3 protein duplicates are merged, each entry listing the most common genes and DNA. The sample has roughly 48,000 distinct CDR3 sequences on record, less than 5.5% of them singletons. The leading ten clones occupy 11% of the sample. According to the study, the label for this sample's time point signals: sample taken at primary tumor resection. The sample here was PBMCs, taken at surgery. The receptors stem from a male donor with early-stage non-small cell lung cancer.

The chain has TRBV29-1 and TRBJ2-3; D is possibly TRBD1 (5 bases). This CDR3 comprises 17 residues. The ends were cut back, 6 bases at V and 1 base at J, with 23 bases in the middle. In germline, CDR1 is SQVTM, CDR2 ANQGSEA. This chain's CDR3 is CSVRQGVTSEGTDTQYF. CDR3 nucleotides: TGCAGCGTCCGACAAGGGGTCACCTCAGAAGGCACAGATACGCAGTATTTT.

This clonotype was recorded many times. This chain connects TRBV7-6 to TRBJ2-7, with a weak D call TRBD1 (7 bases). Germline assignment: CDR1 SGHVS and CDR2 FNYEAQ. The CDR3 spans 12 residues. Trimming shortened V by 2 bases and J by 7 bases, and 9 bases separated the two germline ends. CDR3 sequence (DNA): TGTGCCAGCAGCTTATCAGGGGGGGAGCAGTACTTC. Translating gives CASSLSGGEQYF.

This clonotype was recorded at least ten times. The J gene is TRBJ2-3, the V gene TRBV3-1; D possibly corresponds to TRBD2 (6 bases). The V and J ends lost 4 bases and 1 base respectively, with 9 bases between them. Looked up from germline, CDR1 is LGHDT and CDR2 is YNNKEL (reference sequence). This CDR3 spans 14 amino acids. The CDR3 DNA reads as TGTGCCAGCAGCCTTAGCGGAGGCACAGATACGCAGTATTTT. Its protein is CASSLSGGTDTQYF.

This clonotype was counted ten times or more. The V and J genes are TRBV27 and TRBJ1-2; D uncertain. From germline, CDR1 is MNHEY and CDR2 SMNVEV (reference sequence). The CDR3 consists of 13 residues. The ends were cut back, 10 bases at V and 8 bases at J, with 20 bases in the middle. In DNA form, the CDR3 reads TGTGCCACCCTAGACCTACTCCTTGGGGGCTACACCTTC. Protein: CATLDLLLGGYTF.

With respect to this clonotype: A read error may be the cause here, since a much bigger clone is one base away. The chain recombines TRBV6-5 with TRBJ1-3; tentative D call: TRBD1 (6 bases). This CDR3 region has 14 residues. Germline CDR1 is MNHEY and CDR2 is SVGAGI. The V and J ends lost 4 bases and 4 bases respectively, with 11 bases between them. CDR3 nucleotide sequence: TGTGCCAGCAGTTGCGACGGGGGCGGAAACACCATATATTTT. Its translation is CASSCDGGGNTIYF.

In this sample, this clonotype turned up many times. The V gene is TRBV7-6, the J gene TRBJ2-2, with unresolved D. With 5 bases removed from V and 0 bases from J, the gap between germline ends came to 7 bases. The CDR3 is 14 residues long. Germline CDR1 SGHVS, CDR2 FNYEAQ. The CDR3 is CASSRYANTGELFF. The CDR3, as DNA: TGTGCCAGCAGCCGATACGCGAACACCGGGGAGCTGTTTTTT.

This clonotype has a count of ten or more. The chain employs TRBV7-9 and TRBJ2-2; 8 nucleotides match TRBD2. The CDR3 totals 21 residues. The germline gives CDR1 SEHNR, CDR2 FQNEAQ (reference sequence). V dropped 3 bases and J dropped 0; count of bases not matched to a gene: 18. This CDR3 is CASSLGHWPSGSPTNTGELFF. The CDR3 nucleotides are TGTGCCAGCAGCTTGGGTCATTGGCCAAGCGGGAGTCCTACGAACACCGGGGAGCTGTTTTTT.

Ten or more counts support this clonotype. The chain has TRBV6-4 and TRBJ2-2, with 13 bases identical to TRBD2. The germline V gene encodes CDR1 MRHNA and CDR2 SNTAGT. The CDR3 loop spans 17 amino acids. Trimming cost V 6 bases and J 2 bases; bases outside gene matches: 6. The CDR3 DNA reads TGTGCCAGCAGCACTGGGGGACTAGCGGGAAACACCGGGGAGCTGTTTTTT. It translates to CASSTGGLAGNTGELFF.

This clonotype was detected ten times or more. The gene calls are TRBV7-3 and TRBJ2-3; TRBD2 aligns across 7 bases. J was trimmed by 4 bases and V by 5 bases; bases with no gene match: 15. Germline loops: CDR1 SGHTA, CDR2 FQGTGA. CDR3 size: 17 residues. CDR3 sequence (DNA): TGTGCCAGCAGCCCGCGCCCCCCCGCTAGCGGTCCAGATACGCAGTATTTT. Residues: CASSPRPPASGPDTQYF.

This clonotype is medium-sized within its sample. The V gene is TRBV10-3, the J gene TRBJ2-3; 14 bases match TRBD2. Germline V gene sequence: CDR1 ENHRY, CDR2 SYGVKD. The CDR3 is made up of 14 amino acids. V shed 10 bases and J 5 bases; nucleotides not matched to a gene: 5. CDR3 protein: CATGTSGSRDTQYF. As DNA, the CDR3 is TGTGCCACCGGGACTAGCGGGAGCCGAGATACGCAGTATTTT.

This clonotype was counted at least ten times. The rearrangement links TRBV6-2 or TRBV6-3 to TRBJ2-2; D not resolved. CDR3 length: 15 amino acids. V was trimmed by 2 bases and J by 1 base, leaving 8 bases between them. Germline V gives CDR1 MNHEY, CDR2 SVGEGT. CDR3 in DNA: TGTGCCAGCAGTTACGTGCCGGGGAACACCGGGGAGCTGTTTTTT. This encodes CASSYVPGNTGELFF.

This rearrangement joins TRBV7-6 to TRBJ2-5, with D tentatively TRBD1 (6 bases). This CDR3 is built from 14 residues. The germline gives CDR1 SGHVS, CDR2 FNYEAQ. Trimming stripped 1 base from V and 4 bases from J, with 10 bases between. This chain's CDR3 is CASSLDPGVETQYF. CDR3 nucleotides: TGTGCCAGCAGCTTAGATCCAGGGGTAGAGACCCAGTACTTC.

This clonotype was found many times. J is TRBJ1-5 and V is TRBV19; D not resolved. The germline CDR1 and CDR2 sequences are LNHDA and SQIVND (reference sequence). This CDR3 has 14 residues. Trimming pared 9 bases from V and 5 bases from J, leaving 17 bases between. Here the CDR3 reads CARRTLYSHQPQHF. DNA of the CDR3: TGTGCCAGGCGAACCCTCTACAGTCATCAGCCCCAGCATTTT.

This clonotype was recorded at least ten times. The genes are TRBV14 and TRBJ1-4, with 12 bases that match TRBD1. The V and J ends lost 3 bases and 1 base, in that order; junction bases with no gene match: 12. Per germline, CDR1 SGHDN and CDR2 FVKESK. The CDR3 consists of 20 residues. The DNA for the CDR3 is TGTGCCAGCAGCCAGGACTCCGGGACAGGGGGCTCCGGAACTAATGAAAAACTGTTTTTT. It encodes CASSQDSGTGGSGTNEKLFF.

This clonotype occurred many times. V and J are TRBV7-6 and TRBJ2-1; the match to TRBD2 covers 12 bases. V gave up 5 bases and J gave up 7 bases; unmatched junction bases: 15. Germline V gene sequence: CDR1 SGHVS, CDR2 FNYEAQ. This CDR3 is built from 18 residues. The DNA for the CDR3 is TGTGCCAGCAGCCGGACTAGCGGGACAGGGCGCTCGGGGAATGAGCAGTTCTTC. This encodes CASSRTSGTGRSGNEQFF. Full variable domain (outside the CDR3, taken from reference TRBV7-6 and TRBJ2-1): GAGVSQSPRYKVTKRGQDVALRCDPISGHVSLYWYRQALGQGPEFLTYFNYEAQQDKSGLPNDRFSAERPEGSISTLTIQRTEQRDSAMYRCASSRTSGTGRSGNEQFFGPGTRLTVL.

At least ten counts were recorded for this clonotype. The CDR3 reads CSARDGRLAGIYNEQFF. The CDR3 DNA follows: TGCAGTGCTAGAGATGGGCGACTAGCGGGTATCTACAATGAGCAGTTCTTC. The chain joins TRBV20-1 to TRBJ2-1, with 10 bases lining up with TRBD2. This CDR3 comprises 17 residues. Germline V lookup: CDR1 DFQATT, CDR2 SNEGSKA (reference sequence). V was clipped by 0 bases and J by 3 bases; unmatched bases: 8.

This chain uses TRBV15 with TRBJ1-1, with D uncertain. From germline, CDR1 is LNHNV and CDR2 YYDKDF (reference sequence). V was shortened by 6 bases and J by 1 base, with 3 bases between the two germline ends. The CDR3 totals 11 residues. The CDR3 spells CATRQNTEAFF. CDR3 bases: TGTGCCACCAGGCAGAACACTGAAGCTTTCTTT.

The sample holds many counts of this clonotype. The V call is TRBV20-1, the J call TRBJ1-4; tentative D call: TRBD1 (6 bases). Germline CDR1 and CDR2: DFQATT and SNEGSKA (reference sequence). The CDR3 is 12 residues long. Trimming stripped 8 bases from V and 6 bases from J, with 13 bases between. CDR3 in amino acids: CSTFYRDEKLFF. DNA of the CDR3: TGCAGTACATTCTACAGGGATGAAAAACTGTTTTTT.

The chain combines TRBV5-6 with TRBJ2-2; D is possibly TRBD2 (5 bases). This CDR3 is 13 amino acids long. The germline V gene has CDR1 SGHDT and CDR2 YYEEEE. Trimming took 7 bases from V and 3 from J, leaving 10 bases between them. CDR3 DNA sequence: TGTGCCAGCTTGGAGGATTACACCGGGGAGCTGTTTTTT. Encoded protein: CASLEDYTGELFF.